The text below deals with one T cell receptor (beta chain). Germline CDR1 SNHLY, CDR2 FYNNEI. Losses at the gene ends were 5 bases for V and 4 bases for J; bases not matched to a gene: 8. The CDR3 runs to 16 residues. This sample was taken from a study of blood T cell repertoires in COVID-19. Study summary: PBMCs, B-cell-depleted T cells, or T cells provided the cDNA or gDNA that made up the material.

In the source study's methods: Estimation of nucleated cell counts was performed using reference gene primer amplification. TCRdb keeps only in-frame clones here, not all; method: immunoSEQ multiplex PCR. V and J calls and clone size are given by that table; D and trimming were obtained from the DNA. The table lists under 300,000 clones, approximately 85% of them singletons. This chain joins TRBV2 and TRBJ2-2; 9 bases align to TRBD1. Sequenced input: peripheral blood. The origin of this receptor is a woman between 55 and 75 years old with active or convalescent COVID-19. CDR3: CASSRGQGPGTGELFF. The CDR3 DNA reads TGTGCCAGCAGTCGCGGACAGGGGCCGGGCACCGGGGAGCTGTTTTTT.